These 25 T cell receptor beta chains were all obtained from the same sample, sequenced in a study of cytomegalovirus exposure and HLA in healthy donors. It was with 60 Vbeta and 13 Jbeta primers that the PCR ran. The method was immunoSEQ multiplex PCR; TCRdb's version includes in-frame clones alone and lacks a portion of them. The sample has fewer than 200,000 clones, approximately 85% seen once; the top ten hold about 2.5%. The sequencing input was PBMCs. These receptors were collected from a man aged 25-40 years in good health and CMV-seropositive.

The rearrangement joins TRBV7-3 to TRBJ2-3; 7 positions match TRBD2. The CDR3 loop spans 15 amino acids. The V gene's germline CDR1 is SGHTA and CDR2 FQGTGA. V shed 6 bases and J 2 bases; nucleotides not matched to a gene: 8. This chain's CDR3 is CASSSAGELTDTQYF. The DNA of the CDR3 is TGTGCCAGCAGTTCCGCGGGGGAACTCACAGATACGCAGTATTTT.

The chain links TRBV5-6 to TRBJ2-7; TRBD2 aligns across 15 bases. Trimming cost V 0 bases and J 0 bases; bases outside gene matches: 4. CDR1 and CDR2 from the germline V gene are SGHDT and YYEEEE. The CDR3 length is 18 residues. The DNA of the CDR3 is TGTGCCAGCAGCTTGGCTTGGACTAGCGGGAGGGCCTCCTACGAGCAGTACGTC. Translating it yields CASSLAWTSGRASYEQYV.

The chain carries TRBV4-3 and TRBJ2-2; TRBD2 is a possible D gene (5 bases). The V gene lost 1 base and the J gene lost 2 bases, with 8 bases spanning the gap. The CDR3 totals 15 residues. In germline, CDR1 is LGHNA, CDR2 YSLEER. The CDR3 here is CASSQVLANTGELFF. CDR3 DNA sequence: TGCGCCAGCAGCCAAGTTCTAGCTAACACCGGGGAGCTGTTTTTT.

V is TRBV4-2 and J is TRBJ2-1; the D is unclear. Per germline, CDR1 LGHNA and CDR2 YNFKEQ. Trimming removed 0 bases from V and 6 bases from J, with 12 bases in between. CDR3 size: 15 residues. In DNA, the CDR3 is TGTGCCAGCAGCCAAGATTGGGTAGCCGGCAATGAGCAGTTCTTC. It is translated as CASSQDWVAGNEQFF.

This chain connects TRBV6-1 to TRBJ2-1; 8 bases are shared with TRBD2. The V and J ends lost 8 bases and 8 bases, in that order; junction bases with no gene match: 14. This CDR3 has 15 residues. In germline, CDR1 is MNHNS, CDR2 SASEGT. CDR3 sequence: CASSSLAEPRDEQFF. DNA of the CDR3: TGTGCCAGCTCATCACTAGCGGAACCCCGGGATGAGCAGTTCTTC.

The chain links TRBV4-1 to TRBJ2-7; 15 bases match TRBD2. Germline V gives CDR1 MGHRA, CDR2 YSYEKL. The CDR3 totals 19 residues. The junction had 16 bases not matched to a gene; V was cut back by 4 bases and J by 6 bases. The CDR3 loop reads CASSRKKKGTSGRRGEQYV. The CDR3 DNA reads as TGCGCCAGCAGCCGAAAAAAAAAGGGGACTAGCGGGAGGAGGGGCGAGCAGTACGTC.

This chain links TRBV7-3 with TRBJ1-2; D gene unclear. V was shortened by 3 bases and J by 13 bases, with 15 bases between the two germline ends. From germline, CDR1 is SGHTA and CDR2 FQGTGA. This CDR3 is built from 12 residues. The CDR3 sequence: CASSFDTLRLTF. In DNA, the CDR3 is TGTGCCAGCAGCTTTGACACGCTACGGCTCACCTTC.

This chain links TRBV19 with TRBJ2-7, with 8 bases matching TRBD1. Per the germline V gene, CDR1 is LNHDA and CDR2 is SQIVND (reference sequence). The CDR3 contains 17 residues. V trimming: 1 base; J trimming: 1 base; junction bases outside the gene matches: 9. For the CDR3, the DNA is TGTGCCAGTAGTATAGGACGTTGGGGGGACAGGTCCTACGAGCAGTACTTC. Encoded protein: CASSIGRWGDRSYEQYF.

V and J are TRBV5-6 and TRBJ1-4; D uncertain. Trimming shortened V by 0 bases and J by 0 bases, and 6 bases separated the two germline ends. Germline assignment: CDR1 SGHDT and CDR2 YYEEEE. CDR3 length equals 15 residues. As DNA, the CDR3 is TGTGCCAGCAGCTTGGTCTCCGCAACTAATGAAAAACTGTTTTTT. This gives the protein CASSLVSATNEKLFF.

The V gene is TRBV11-2, the J gene TRBJ2-3; a possible D gene is TRBD2 (5 bases). CDR3 length: 12 residues. CDR1 is SGHAT and CDR2 is FQNNGV in the germline V gene. The V end was cut by 1 base, the J end by 6 bases, with 5 bases between. CDR3 sequence (DNA): TGTGCCAGCAGCTTAGCGGGGGATACGCAGTATTTT. This encodes CASSLAGDTQYF.

CDR3 sequence reads: CASSLASGGQGAQYF. CDR3 sequence (DNA): TGTGCCAGCAGCTTAGCATCGGGGGGACAGGGGGCCCAGTACTTC. V is TRBV7-9 and J is TRBJ2-5; 11 bases match TRBD1. The V gene's germline CDR1 is SEHNR and CDR2 FQNEAQ (reference sequence). The V gene end was trimmed by 0 bases and the J gene end by 9 bases; junction bases not matched to a gene: 6. There are 15 residues in the CDR3.

This sequence joins TRBV5-4 and TRBJ2-7; 10 nucleotides agree with TRBD1. The CDR3 is 15 amino acids. V was clipped by 0 bases and J by 2 bases; unmatched bases: 2. CDR1 and CDR2 (germline): SGHNT, YYREEE (reference sequence). CDR3 sequence (DNA): TGTGCCAGCAGCTTGGCGGGACAGGGGCCCTACGAGCAGTACTTC. This sequence encodes CASSLAGQGPYEQYF.

V usage is TRBV5-4 and J usage is TRBJ2-3; the D gene is possibly TRBD1 (6 bases). V was shortened by 4 bases and J by 4 bases, with 10 bases between the two germline ends. The CDR3 consists of 13 residues. Germline lookup yields CDR1 SGHNT and CDR2 YYREEE (reference sequence). CDR3 bases: TGTGCCAGCAGCCTCAGGGGTGCAGATACGCAGTATTTT. Its translation: CASSLRGADTQYF. The full variable domain, its missing parts supplied by reference TRBV5-4 and TRBJ2-3, is ETGVTQSPTHLIKTRGQQVTLRCSSQSGHNTVSWYQQALGQGPQFIFQYYREEENGRGNFPPRFSGLQFPNYSSELNVNALELDDSALYLCASSLRGADTQYFGPGTRLTVL.

The chain joins TRBV30 to TRBJ2-7; D unclear. The CDR3 runs 11 residues. The germline CDR1 and CDR2 sequences are GTSNPN and SVGIG (reference sequence). Trimming removed 2 bases at V and 7 bases at J, with 9 bases between. As DNA, the CDR3 is TGTGCCTGGAGTAAAAACGGGGAGCAGTACTTC. It encodes CAWSKNGEQYF.

This clone appeared once. The chain has TRBV5-1 and TRBJ2-2; the match to TRBD1 covers 11 bases. The V and J ends lost 4 bases and 6 bases, in that order; junction bases with no gene match: 8. Germline-derived CDR1 and CDR2 are SGHRS and YFSETQ. This CDR3 comprises 16 residues. CDR3 DNA: TGCGCCAGCAGCCCGCGGACAGGGGGCGCCCCCGGGGAGCTGTTTTTT. This translates into CASSPRTGGAPGELFF.

The count of this clone is one. The CDR3 loop reads CASSAPTRPTDTQYF. CDR3 DNA sequence: TGTGCCAGTAGTGCACCAACCAGGCCCACAGATACGCAGTATTTT. The chain has TRBV19 and TRBJ2-3; unclear D gene. The V gene's germline CDR1 is LNHDA and CDR2 SQIVND (reference sequence). V lost 5 bases to trimming and J lost 2 bases, with 14 bases between them. This CDR3 region has 15 residues.

About this clone itself: One junction end does not reproduce the germline sequence, and a read error may be involved. The chain is built from TRBV7-7 and TRBJ2-5; perhaps TRBD2 as D (5 bases). There are 13 residues in the CDR3. The germline V gene has CDR1 SSHAT and CDR2 FNYEAQ (reference sequence). The CDR3 loop is CASSPGVAETQYF. The CDR3 region has the DNA TGTGCTAGCAGCCCCGGGGTCGCAGAGACCCAGTACTTC.

The rearrangement links TRBV7-3 to TRBJ2-1; 7 bases are shared with TRBD2. This CDR3 has 15 residues. The ends lost 2 bases at V and 0 bases at J; junction bases unmatched: 1. Germline CDR1 SGHTA, CDR2 FQGTGA. This CDR3 is CASSLERGSYNEQFF. The CDR3, as DNA: TGTGCCAGCAGCTTAGAGCGGGGCTCCTACAATGAGCAGTTCTTC.

This clone showed up just once. The gene calls are TRBV7-2 and TRBJ2-3; D unclear. Trimming took 5 bases from V and 7 from J, leaving 10 bases between them. The CDR3 consists of 12 residues. The V gene's germline CDR1 is SGHTA and CDR2 FQGNSA. CDR3 bases: TGTGCCAGCAGCCCGGTAAGAAATACGCAGTATTTT. Translated: CASSPVRNTQYF.

This chain uses TRBV28 with TRBJ2-2; D possibly corresponds to TRBD2 (5 bases). The CDR3 runs 13 residues. V dropped 7 bases and J dropped 4 bases, with 10 bases sitting between them. Germline-derived CDR1 and CDR2 are MDHEN and SYDVKM. CDR3 in DNA: TGTGCCAGCAAAATGGGAGTCACCGGGGAGCTGTTTTTT. Translating gives CASKMGVTGELFF.

In regard to this clone: The same CDR3 can be traced to other DNA sequences in this sample. The V call is TRBV18, the J call TRBJ2-3; 8 bases map to TRBD1. Germline CDR1 reads KGHSH; CDR2 reads LQKENI. Trimming removed 2 bases from V and 1 base from J; junction bases left unmatched: 2. The CDR3 runs 15 residues. CDR3 DNA: TGTGCCAGCTCACCAGGACAGGGAGGCACAGATACGCAGTATTTT. Translation: CASSPGQGGTDTQYF.

V is TRBV27 and J is TRBJ1-2; a weak D match, TRBD1 (6 bases). Germline lookup yields CDR1 MNHEY and CDR2 SMNVEV (reference sequence). CDR3 length equals 14 residues. Trimming took 6 bases from V and 7 from J, leaving 18 bases between them. The CDR3 nucleotides are TGTGCCAGCAGCCCGGGGGGCAGGGAGGGTGGCTACACCTTC. As protein: CASSPGGREGGYTF.

This clone was detected only a few times. V is TRBV13 and J is TRBJ1-1; a weak D match, TRBD1 (6 bases). Germline V gives CDR1 PRHDT, CDR2 FYEKMQ (reference sequence). V lost 0 bases, J lost 1 base, and 6 bases lay in between. This CDR3 has 14 amino acids. CDR3 in DNA: TGTGCCAGCAGCTTAGGACAGGGGAACACTGAAGCTTTCTTT. Protein product: CASSLGQGNTEAFF.

This clone was observed a few times. The chain's CDR3 is CASSYLQGASTDTQYF. Written as DNA, the CDR3 is TGTGCCAGCAGTTACCTCCAGGGGGCTAGCACAGATACGCAGTATTTT. The chain is built from TRBV6-5 and TRBJ2-3; 8 bases map to TRBD1. The germline V gene encodes CDR1 MNHEY and CDR2 SVGAGI. The CDR3 length is 16 residues. V lost 2 bases and J lost 0; bases outside the gene matches: 4.

The J gene is TRBJ1-1, the V gene TRBV19, with TRBD1 as a possible D gene (6 bases). CDR3 size: 12 residues. CDR1 and CDR2 (germline): LNHDA, SQIVND (reference sequence). Trimming took 9 bases from V and 4 from J, leaving 12 bases between them. The CDR3 DNA reads TGTGCCAGCGCAGGACAGACCACTGAAGCTTTCTTT. It codes for CASAGQTTEAFF.